The source of this TCR beta chain is a study of T cell responses to AZD1222 COVID-19 vaccine. As for this clone: Its target is not known.

Profiling relied on immunoSEQ multiplex PCR, and the TCRdb table lists in-frame clones only, not all of them. The sample contains roughly 170,000 clones, approximately 90% of which appear only once. Study observations and caveats: Clonal diversity was possibly underestimated; the donors were predominantly white British and more often female.

CDR3 size: 16 residues. Looked up from germline, CDR1 is MNHEY and CDR2 is SVGEGT. V lost 0 bases and J lost 2; bases outside the gene matches: 4. Sequencing was performed on peripheral blood, taken on day 0 of AZD1222 vaccination. The sequence was obtained from an adult in good health. The rearrangement joins TRBV6-2 or TRBV6-3 to TRBJ1-5, with 7 bases aligning to TRBD1. CDR3: CASSYSTTGGNQPQHF. The DNA for the CDR3 is TGTGCCAGCAGTTACTCCACCACAGGGGGCAATCAGCCCCAGCATTTT.